A selection of T cell receptor beta chains follows, all from one sample in a study of CD8 T cells in ankylosing spondylitis. TCRdb passed the 5' RACE reads through MiXCR, listing each CDR3 protein once. The sample includes tens of thousands of distinct CDR3 sequences, 27% seen only once; the top ten take over 50%. Specimen: blood, either unsorted or a sorted T cell fraction (not recorded which). These receptors all come from a male donor with ankylosing spondylitis or in good health (not recorded which). Each CDR3 is given with its conserved first and last residue. D genes are given only for firm matches. Size tells how often a clone was seen (once, few, many) or the class of an expanded clone, and some rows leave it out.

v_call,j_call,clone_size,d_call,cdr3_aa,cdr3_nt
TRBV10-2,TRBJ2-3,.,TRBD2,CASGPSGRADTQYF,TGCGCCAGCGGACCTAGCGGGAGGGCAGATACGCAGTATTTT
TRBV5-1,TRBJ1-2,.,TRBD1,CASRTGFGQGSYTF,TGCGCCAGCAGGACAGGTTTCGGACAGGGGAGCTACACCTTC
TRBV12-3/TRBV12-4,TRBJ2-1,.,TRBD2,CASSNPGLPFF,TGTGCCAGCAGCAACCCGGGACTACCGTTCTTC
TRBV7-9,TRBJ2-4,few,.,CASSLTFRGVSKNIQYF,TGTGCCAGCAGCCTCACATTCAGGGGCGTTTCCAAAAACATTCAGTACTTC
TRBV24-1,TRBJ2-4,.,TRBD1,CATSDQRQGSIQYF,TGTGCCACCAGTGATCAAAGACAGGGTTCCATTCAGTACTTC
TRBV5-1,TRBJ2-5,.,.,CASSLGAGTETQYF,TGCGCCAGCAGCTTGGGGGCTGGAACGGAGACCCAGTACTTC
TRBV15,TRBJ2-2,few,TRBD1,CATSPTGGTGELFF,TGTGCCACCAGCCCCACAGGGGGCACCGGGGAGCTGTTTTTT
TRBV5-1,TRBJ2-1,many,.,CASSFTRSSYNEQFF,TGCGCCAGCAGCTTTACGAGGAGCTCCTACAATGAGCAGTTCTTC
TRBV11-2,TRBJ2-7,.,.,CASSLGVDSRSSYEQYF,TGTGCCAGCAGCTTAGGAGTTGACAGCCGGAGCTCCTACGAGCAGTACTTC
TRBV18,TRBJ2-1,.,.,CASSPQVSGYNEQFF,TGTGCCAGCTCACCACAGGTTAGCGGCTACAATGAGCAGTTCTTC
TRBV15,TRBJ2-2,few,.,CATSRESGTGELFF,TGTGCCACCAGCAGAGAGTCCGGCACCGGGGAGCTGTTTTTT
TRBV5-1,TRBJ2-2,few,.,CASSLVAFWPNTGELFF,TGCGCCAGCAGCTTGGTAGCGTTTTGGCCTAACACCGGGGAGCTGTTTTTT
TRBV7-2,TRBJ2-1,.,.,CASSLDSTGVYNEQFF,TGTGCCAGCAGCTTAGATTCTACGGGAGTCTACAATGAGCAGTTCTTC
TRBV12-3/TRBV12-4,TRBJ1-5,once,.,CASSLDFAPSQPQHF,TGTGCCAGCAGTTTAGATTTCGCCCCCAGCCAGCCCCAGCATTTT
TRBV20-1,TRBJ2-7,many,TRBD1,CSAHLRQGSTYEQYF,TGCAGTGCCCACCTGAGACAGGGGTCCACCTACGAGCAGTACTTC
TRBV5-1,TRBJ2-1,.,.,CASSLTAGAYNEQFF,TGCGCCAGCAGCTTGACGGCAGGGGCGTACAATGAGCAGTTCTTC
TRBV28,TRBJ2-2,.,.,CASPGDTGELFF,TGTGCCAGCCCAGGGGACACCGGGGAGCTGTTTTTT
TRBV7-2,TRBJ2-7,few,TRBD2,CASSSGLAGGYEQYF,TGTGCCAGCAGCTCGGGACTAGCGGGAGGGTACGAGCAGTACTTC
TRBV18,TRBJ1-4,once,.,CASSPLTGELFF,TGTGCCAGCTCACCCCTGACAGGTGAACTGTTTTTT
TRBV29-1,TRBJ2-2,.,.,CSVPDGWNGELFF,TGCAGCGTTCCCGACGGGTGGAACGGGGAGCTGTTTTTT
TRBV5-1,TRBJ2-7,.,TRBD1,CASRRQGAGEQYF,TGCGCCAGCAGACGACAGGGGGCCGGCGAGCAGTACTTC
TRBV20-1,TRBJ2-1,.,TRBD1,CSVPEVRTGSDEQFF,TGCAGTGTCCCGGAGGTAAGGACAGGGTCGGATGAGCAGTTCTTC
TRBV5-1,TRBJ1-3,.,.,CASSLGPAGGTSGNTIYF,TGCGCCAGCAGCCTGGGACCGGCGGGCGGTACTTCTGGAAACACCATATATTTT
TRBV25-1,TRBJ2-7,many,.,CASSEPNKGNEQYF,TGTGCCAGCAGTGAACCCAACAAGGGGAACGAGCAGTACTTC
TRBV20-1,TRBJ1-1,few,.,CSARGTGFGEAFF,TGCAGTGCTAGAGGTACAGGGTTCGGTGAAGCTTTCTTT
TRBV9,TRBJ2-3,.,TRBD2,CASSEGLAGTEDTQYF,TGTGCCAGCAGCGAGGGACTAGCGGGGACGGAAGATACGCAGTATTTT
TRBV20-1,TRBJ2-7,few,TRBD2,CSASRGRVYEQYF,TGCAGTGCTAGTCGCGGGAGGGTGTACGAGCAGTACTTC
TRBV4-2,TRBJ2-1,.,TRBD2,CASSQDRSGRGNEQFF,TGTGCCAGCAGCCAAGATCGGAGCGGGAGAGGCAATGAGCAGTTCTTC
TRBV19,TRBJ1-4,few,.,CASSRRRGEKLFF,TGTGCCAGTAGCAGACGGCGAGGAGAAAAACTGTTTTTT
TRBV10-3,TRBJ1-1,.,.,CAIRGPRGTEAFF,TGTGCCATTCGGGGCCCCCGGGGGACTGAAGCTTTCTTT
TRBV3-1,TRBJ2-3,once,TRBD2,CASSQTSGNTDTQYF,TGTGCCAGCAGCCAAACTAGCGGGAACACAGATACGCAGTATTTT
TRBV10-3,TRBJ1-1,.,TRBD1,CAIRQSGGSGTEAFF,TGTGCCATCAGACAGTCAGGGGGCTCGGGCACTGAAGCTTTCTTT
TRBV4-1,TRBJ2-7,.,TRBD2,CASSQALAGISYEQYF,TGCGCCAGCAGCCAAGCTCTAGCGGGGATCTCCTACGAGCAGTACTTC
TRBV20-1,TRBJ1-6,many,TRBD1,CSALTGEGSPLHF,TGCAGTGCCCTGACAGGGGAGGGTTCACCCCTCCACTTT
TRBV7-3,TRBJ2-7,few,.,CASSLDRYSYEQYF,TGTGCCAGCAGCTTAGACAGGTATTCCTACGAGCAGTACTTC
TRBV5-1,TRBJ2-5,.,TRBD1,CASSLQNRGGETQYF,TGCGCCAGCAGCCTACAAAACAGGGGTGGAGAGACCCAGTACTTC
TRBV6-5,TRBJ1-5,.,TRBD1,CASSLQGNNQPQHF,TGTGCCAGCAGTTTACAGGGGAACAATCAGCCCCAGCATTTT
TRBV15,TRBJ2-7,many,.,CATSRGQGSYEQYF,TGTGCCACCAGCAGAGGCCAGGGGTCCTACGAGCAGTACTTC
TRBV5-6,TRBJ2-5,once,.,CASSFVNRETQYF,TGTGCCAGCAGCTTTGTTAACCGTGAGACCCAGTACTTC
TRBV5-1,TRBJ2-5,.,.,CASSYGVKETQYF,TGCGCCAGCAGCTACGGGGTAAAAGAGACCCAGTACTTC
TRBV27,TRBJ2-1,many,.,CASSLSPNNEQFF,TGTGCCAGCAGTTTATCCCCGAACAATGAGCAGTTCTTC
TRBV7-9,TRBJ2-3,.,.,CASIKYRAPQDNFTDTQYF,TGTGCCAGCATCAAATACAGGGCCCCGCAGGATAACTTCACAGATACGCAGTATTTT
TRBV7-8,TRBJ2-3,few,.,CASSSPGGGGTQYF,TGTGCCAGCAGCTCCCCCGGGGGTGGTGGTACGCAGTATTTT
TRBV12-3/TRBV12-4,TRBJ1-5,.,.,CASRPEIGGSNQPQHF,TGTGCCAGCAGACCAGAGATAGGGGGTAGCAATCAGCCCCAGCATTTT
TRBV10-3,TRBJ2-1,.,.,CASRGGTAPGNEQFF,TGTGCCTCCCGGGGCGGGACTGCCCCGGGGAATGAGCAGTTCTTC
TRBV29-1,TRBJ2-1,.,TRBD2,CSVDSSGGAGNEQFF,TGCAGCGTTGATTCTAGCGGGGGCGCCGGAAATGAGCAGTTCTTC
TRBV7-2,TRBJ2-5,.,TRBD2,CASSSRGLAGGETQYF,TGTGCCAGCAGCTCTCGGGGACTAGCGGGAGGAGAGACCCAGTACTTC
TRBV7-9,TRBJ1-4,.,.,CASSLGDNEKLFF,TGTGCCAGCAGCTTAGGGGATAATGAAAAACTGTTTTTT
TRBV7-2,TRBJ1-5,few,.,CASSLGRQGGQPQHF,TGTGCCAGCAGCTTAGGAAGGCAGGGTGGTCAGCCCCAGCATTTT
TRBV12-3/TRBV12-4,TRBJ1-2,.,.,CASQRGAGYGYTF,TGTGCCAGCCAAAGGGGCGCCGGCTATGGCTACACCTTC
TRBV30,TRBJ2-1,few,.,CAWSGGIPGEQFF,TGTGCCTGGAGTGGGGGGATTCCTGGTGAGCAGTTCTTC
TRBV10-3,TRBJ2-1,.,.,CAISLLADNEQFF,TGTGCCATCAGTCTTCTAGCTGACAATGAGCAGTTCTTC
TRBV30,TRBJ1-5,few,.,CAWSEARQFPSRYQPQHF,TGTGCCTGGAGTGAAGCACGACAGTTCCCCTCCCGATATCAGCCCCAGCATTTT